The rows below give T cell receptor beta chains drawn from one sample of a study of Ad26.COV2.S vaccination and SARS-CoV-2 variants. Clones were read by immunoSEQ multiplex PCR, and TCRdb kept only the in-frame ones, dropping some. The sample carries about 440,000 clones, 90% recorded once. Here the sequenced sample was peripheral blood, taken in a trial of Ad26.COV2.S vaccine versus placebo. The origin of the receptors is a person between 18 and 65 years old who received the Ad26.COV2.S COVID-19 vaccine or a placebo. Each CDR3 is given with its conserved first and last residue. The D gene is left open where the match is weak. Expanded clones get a size class; other rows say once, few or many, or leave the size out.

TRBJ2-2	-	TRBV24-1	TRBD1	15	TGTGCCACCACCGACTCCGGGCAGGGGGCCGGGGAGCTGTTTTTT	CATTDSGQGAGELFF
TRBJ2-2	-	TRBV19	-	14	TGTGCCAGTAGTATGTCGGCGAACACCGGGGAGCTGTTTTTT	CASSMSANTGELFF
TRBJ2-3	-	TRBV30	TRBD1	15	TGTGCCTGGAGTCCCCACAGGGGGCCGACAGATACGCAGTATTTT	CAWSPHRGPTDTQYF
TRBJ2-3	-	TRBV3-1/TRBV3-2	-	16	TGTGCCAGCAGCCCCCGGAGGGCGGGGAGCACAGATACGCAGTATTTT	CASSPRRAGSTDTQYF
TRBJ1-5	-	TRBV15	-	17	TGTGCCACCAGCAGAGATAACGGGGGGCTTGCGTCGAAGCCCCAGCATTTT	CATSRDNGGLASKPQHF
TRBJ1-3	-	TRBV13	-	14	TGTGCCAGCAGCTTAATGGAATCTGGAAACACCATATATTTT	CASSLMESGNTIYF
TRBJ2-3	once	TRBV28	-	19	TGTGCCAGCAGCTGGGGCTATCGGACTGGAGTGGGATGGGGGGATACGCAGTATTTT	CASSWGYRTGVGWGDTQYF
TRBJ2-2	-	TRBV11-1	TRBD2	16	TGTGCCAGCAGCTATAGACTAGCGGGAGACACCGGGGAGCTGTTTTTT	CASSYRLAGDTGELFF
TRBJ2-7	-	TRBV28	-	15	TGTGCCAGCAGCTGGGCGAGAGCGGTCTTGTACGAGCAGTACTTC	CASSWARAVLYEQYF
TRBJ2-3	-	TRBV4-1	-	14	TGCGCCAGCAGCCAAGATCATAGCGTAGATACGCAGTATTTT	CASSQDHSVDTQYF
TRBJ2-7	-	TRBV15	-	14	TGTGCCACCAGCAGAGATCAGACAGGTACCGAGCAGTACTTC	CATSRDQTGTEQYF
TRBJ2-1	once	TRBV6-6	-	15	TGTGCCAGCAGTACCTTCCCTCAAGTCTACAATGAGCAGTTCTTC	CASSTFPQVYNEQFF
TRBJ2-1	once	TRBV9	TRBD2	16	TGTGCCAGCAGCTCGAGGACTAGCGGGAGAGTAAATGAGCAGTTCTTC	CASSSRTSGRVNEQFF
TRBJ1-5	-	TRBV5-4	-	15	TGTGCCAGCAGATTTACAGGGAGTCAGAATCAGCCCCAGCATTTT	CASRFTGSQNQPQHF
TRBJ2-1	once	TRBV5-1	TRBD2	13	TGCGCCAGCAATCTAGCGGGAATCAATGAGCAGTTCTTC	CASNLAGINEQFF
TRBJ2-1	-	TRBV27	TRBD2	15	TGTGCCAGCAGTGCGGGACTAGCCTCGGTCAATGAGCAGTTCTTC	CASSAGLASVNEQFF
TRBJ2-5	-	TRBV7-2	-	16	TGTGCCAGCAGCACCTCAGCTTGGGTGTTTCAAGAGACCCAGTACTTC	CASSTSAWVFQETQYF
TRBJ2-7	-	TRBV7-2	TRBD1	16	TGTGCCAGCAGCCCTCTCGACAGGGGGCGCGGACCCGAGCAGTACTTC	CASSPLDRGRGPEQYF
TRBJ1-5	-	TRBV19	TRBD1	13	TGTGCCAGTAATGACAGGGGGCAACAGCCCCAGCATTTT	CASNDRGQQPQHF
TRBJ2-3	-	TRBV10-3	TRBD2	14	TGTGCCATCAGTGAGTCCCTAGCGGGCGATACGCAGTATTTT	CAISESLAGDTQYF
TRBJ1-1	-	TRBV27	-	14	TGTGCCAGCAGTAAAACAGCCATGAACACTGAAGCTTTCTTT	CASSKTAMNTEAFF
TRBJ2-2	-	TRBV29-1	-	15	TGCAGCGTCGGGGGGCGTTCCGCGAACACCGGGGAGCTGTTTTTT	CSVGGRSANTGELFF
TRBJ2-7	-	TRBV28	TRBD1	15	TGTGCCAGCAGTCTCTCCGGGACAGGGACCTACGAGCAGTACTTC	CASSLSGTGTYEQYF
TRBJ2-3	few	TRBV6-2/TRBV6-3	-	15	TGTGCCAGCAGTTACTCGATGGGCGGCACAGATACGCAGTATTTT	CASSYSMGGTDTQYF
TRBJ2-3	-	TRBV19	TRBD2	14	TGTGCCAGTGCTAGCGGGAGTCGTACAGATACGCAGTATTTT	CASASGSRTDTQYF
TRBJ2-2	-	TRBV27	-	14	TGTGCCAGCAGTTTGACACCAAACACCGGGGAGCTGTTTTTT	CASSLTPNTGELFF
TRBJ2-7	-	TRBV9	TRBD2	13	TGTGCCAGCAGCGTGGGGGGGACCTACGAGCAGTACTTC	CASSVGGTYEQYF
TRBJ2-1	-	TRBV27	TRBD2	16	TGTGCCAGCAGTTCAACACCCGGGACTAGCGGGATGGAGCAGTTCTTC	CASSSTPGTSGMEQFF
TRBJ2-7	-	TRBV20-1	TRBD2	14	TGCAGTGCTAGTACTAGCGGGAGCTCCTACGAGCAGTACTTC	CSASTSGSSYEQYF
TRBJ2-3	-	TRBV11-2	TRBD2	19	TGTGCCAGCAGCTCAACTCCCGGGACTAGCGGGAGCTACACAGATACGCAGTATTTT	CASSSTPGTSGSYTDTQYF
TRBJ2-3	-	TRBV27	-	15	TGTGCCAGCAGTTGGACTACCCCCACGATGGATACGCAGTATTTT	CASSWTTPTMDTQYF
TRBJ2-1	-	TRBV18	-	15	TGTGCCAGCTCACAGCGGGACAAGTCCTACAATGAGCAGTTCTTC	CASSQRDKSYNEQFF
TRBJ2-7	few	TRBV5-1	TRBD2	14	TGCGCCAGCAGCTTGGCTAGCGGGGGAGAGGGGCAGTACTTC	CASSLASGGEGQYF
TRBJ1-2	-	TRBV29-1	-	13	TGCAGCGTGCCGGTGAGGGGTCGGTATGGCTACACCTTC	CSVPVRGRYGYTF
TRBJ2-2	-	TRBV10-2	-	17	TGCGCCAGCAGTGAGCCTTTTAGTGTGGGAGACACCGGGGAGCTGTTTTTT	CASSEPFSVGDTGELFF
TRBJ1-3	-	TRBV5-1	-	16	TGCGCCAGCAGCATAGAGCCAGGGAACTCTGGAAACACCATATATTTT	CASSIEPGNSGNTIYF
TRBJ1-1	few	TRBV2	TRBD1	12	TGTGCCAGCCCTAGAGGGGGCGGTGAAGCTTTCTTT	CASPRGGGEAFF
TRBJ2-1	-	TRBV18	TRBD2	16	TGTGCCAGCTCACCCCCCCTAGCGGGAGGAATCTATGAGCAGTTCTTC	CASSPPLAGGIYEQFF
TRBJ1-1	-	TRBV27	-	13	TGTGCCAGCTCGGGGGTAATGAACACTGAAGCTTTCTTT	CASSGVMNTEAFF
TRBJ2-1	-	TRBV6-2/TRBV6-3	-	14	TGTGCCAGCAGTTCCGGGTTCTCCTACAATGAGCAGTTCTTC	CASSSGFSYNEQFF
TRBJ2-1	-	TRBV28	-	13	TGTGCCAGCAGGGAGGCAGTCGTCAATGAGCAGTTCTTC	CASREAVVNEQFF
TRBJ2-7	-	TRBV30	-	12	TGTGCCTGGACGGTGGGATTGGACGAGCAGTACTTC	CAWTVGLDEQYF
TRBJ1-1	-	TRBV5-4	-	14	TGTGCCAGCAGCCTGGGATGGGTTACCACTGAAGCTTTCTTT	CASSLGWVTTEAFF
TRBJ2-7	-	TRBV9	-	13	TGTGCCAGCAGCGTAAAGACCTCCTACGAGCAGTACTTC	CASSVKTSYEQYF
TRBJ2-1	-	TRBV6-6	-	14	TGTGCCAGCAGAAAACAGGTTATCTACAATGAGCAGTTCTTC	CASRKQVIYNEQFF
TRBJ2-7	-	TRBV28	TRBD2	16	TGTGCCAGCAGTTTATCGGGCCTAGCGGCCGACTACGAGCAGTACTTC	CASSLSGLAADYEQYF
TRBJ2-1	-	TRBV7-8	TRBD2	15	TGTGCCAGCAGCTTTAGCGGGAGACCCGACAATGAGCAGTTCTTC	CASSFSGRPDNEQFF
TRBJ1-1	-	TRBV28	-	11	TGTGCCAGCACCCAGGGAACTGAAGCTTTCTTT	CASTQGTEAFF
TRBJ2-3	-	TRBV25-1	TRBD1	14	TGTGCCAGCACTGACGGGACAGAAGCAGATACGCAGTATTTT	CASTDGTEADTQYF
TRBJ1-3	-	TRBV6-5	-	14	TGTGCCAGCATCGACCTCCCCTCTGGAAACACCATATATTTT	CASIDLPSGNTIYF
TRBJ2-1	-	TRBV4-1	-	17	TGCGCCAGCAGCCAAAATAACAGGGGAGGCTCCTACAATGAGCAGTTCTTC	CASSQNNRGGSYNEQFF
TRBJ1-5	-	TRBV7-2	-	16	TGTGCCAGCAGCTTAGGGATTTCCTGGAGTGATCAGCCCCAGCATTTT	CASSLGISWSDQPQHF
TRBJ2-7	few	TRBV6-2/TRBV6-3	-	14	TGTGCCAGCAGCAAATATGGGGGGACCTACGAGCAGTACTTC	CASSKYGGTYEQYF
TRBJ2-7	-	TRBV7-9	-	15	TGTGCCAGCAGCTCTAACCGGGACACAGCCTACGAGCAGTACTTC	CASSSNRDTAYEQYF
TRBJ2-1	-	TRBV12-3/TRBV12-4	-	13	TGTGCCAGCTATGAACCGACGTACAATGAGCAGTTCTTC	CASYEPTYNEQFF
TRBJ2-2	few	TRBV25-1	-	14	TGTGCCAGCAGTTTGGACAGGAACACCGGGGAGCTGTTTTTT	CASSLDRNTGELFF
TRBJ2-6	-	TRBV7-9	-	15	TGTGCCAGCAGCTTAGCTCTCTCTGGGGCCAACGTCCTGACTTTC	CASSLALSGANVLTF